This is a list of T cell receptor beta chains from one sample in a study of molecular identifiers for immune sequencing clone quantification. In TCRdb, the PCR reads were re-called with MiXCR into one record per CDR3 protein. In the table there are some 650,000 distinct CDR3 sequences, 20% of which are singletons. The sample comprised naive CD8+ T cells from blood, with Jurkat cell RNA spiked in. Receptor source: a human donor in good health. Some libraries in this study had Jurkat cell RNA spiked in. Each CDR3 is given with its conserved first and last residue. The D gene is left open where the match is weak. Rows may omit the clone size; those that give it use once, few, many or a size class.

TRBV12-3/TRBV12-4	many	TRBJ2-2	.	CASSFVAANTGELFF	TGTGCCAGCAGTTTCGTAGCGGCGAACACCGGGGAGCTGTTTTTT
TRBV30	many	TRBJ2-2	.	CAWSDTHTGELFF	TGTGCCTGGAGTGACACTCACACCGGGGAGCTGTTTTTT
TRBV29-1	many	TRBJ2-3	.	CSVEDDLTRKDTQYF	TGCAGCGTTGAAGACGACCTAACTCGGAAAGATACGCAGTATTTT
TRBV28	many	TRBJ2-3	TRBD2	CASSFRTSGRAVEYTQYF	TGTGCCAGCAGTTTTCGGACTAGCGGGAGGGCCGTCGAATATACGCAGTATTTT
TRBV20-1	.	TRBJ1-2	.	CSARDSYRATTTRNYGYTF	TGCAGTGCTAGAGATTCCTACAGAGCCACTACCACTCGGAACTATGGCTACACCTTC
TRBV5-6	.	TRBJ2-7	.	CTSSLEGTSEQYF	TGTACCAGCAGCTTGGAGGGCACTAGCGAGCAGTACTTC
TRBV6-2/TRBV6-3	many	TRBJ2-5	.	CASTDRGQETQYF	TGTGCCAGCACTGACCGAGGCCAAGAGACCCAGTACTTC
TRBV21-1	many	TRBJ2-7	.	CASSKEPGKIYEQYF	TGTGCCAGCAGCAAAGAGCCGGGAAAAATCTACGAGCAGTACTTC
TRBV19	many	TRBJ2-6	.	CASTIPGQILSGANVLTF	TGTGCCAGTACGATCCCGGGACAAATCCTCTCTGGGGCCAACGTCCTGACTTTC
TRBV7-9	.	TRBJ2-7	TRBD2	CASSLESGSLYEQYF	TGTGCCAGCAGCTTAGAGAGCGGGAGTCTCTACGAGCAGTACTTC
TRBV4-3	few	TRBJ2-7	.	CASSQVVGGRFQCF	TGCGCCAGCAGCCAAGTCGTCGGGGGTCGGTTTCAGTGCTTC
TRBV4-1	many	TRBJ2-7	.	CASSQVAGPPEQYF	TGCGCCAGCAGCCAAGTGGCAGGCCCACCCGAGCAGTACTTC
TRBV12-3/TRBV12-4	few	TRBJ2-3	.	CASSPLWDTQYF	TGTGCCAGCAGTCCCTTATGGGATACGCAGTATTTT
TRBV20-1	many	TRBJ2-2	TRBD2	CSARDRGLAGWSGGELFF	TGCAGTGCTAGAGATCGCGGACTAGCGGGATGGTCTGGCGGGGAGCTGTTTTTT
TRBV21-1	many	TRBJ2-3	.	CASSWRGRTGGADTQYF	TGTGCCAGCAGTTGGAGGGGGCGGACAGGGGGGGCAGATACGCAGTATTTT
TRBV27	.	TRBJ2-3	.	CASSWTDLVDTQYF	TGTGCCAGCAGTTGGACAGACTTGGTGGATACGCAGTATTTT
TRBV12-3/TRBV12-4	many	TRBJ2-3	.	CASSEAGMTTDTQYF	TGTGCCAGCAGTGAGGCTGGGATGACCACAGATACGCAGTATTTT
TRBV30	.	TRBJ2-1	TRBD2	CAQSGLGINEQFF	TGTGCCCAATCGGGACTAGGGATCAATGAGCAGTTCTTC
TRBV11-2	.	TRBJ2-1	.	CVSSSTGYNEQFF	TGTGTCAGCAGCTCGACAGGTTACAATGAGCAGTTCTTC
TRBV7-9	.	TRBJ1-6	.	CASSAPGEWLHF	TGTGCCAGCAGCGCCCCGGGCGAGTGGCTCCACTTT
TRBV29-1	many	TRBJ2-1	TRBD1	CSVEGLAGTGDSYNEQFF	TGCAGCGTTGAAGGTTTAGCCGGGACAGGGGACTCCTACAATGAGCAGTTCTTC
TRBV27	many	TRBJ1-1	.	CASSLGDKPLMNTEAFF	TGTGCCAGCAGTTTAGGGGACAAACCCTTAATGAACACTGAAGCTTTCTTT
TRBV7-5	few	TRBJ2-7	.	CISVPEAGTGVHEQYF	.
TRBV11-2	many	TRBJ1-6	.	CASSFFSEGRSPLHF	TGTGCCAGCAGCTTTTTTTCTGAGGGAAGGTCACCCCTCCACTTT
TRBV7-2	.	TRBJ1-1	TRBD1	CASSLGTGALNTEASF	TGTGCCAGCAGCTTAGGTACAGGGGCACTGAACACTGAAGCTTCCTTT
TRBV25-1	many	TRBJ2-7	TRBD1	CASRGQAYEQYF	TGTGCCAGCAGAGGACAGGCATACGAGCAGTACTTC
TRBV11-2	many	TRBJ1-1	TRBD1	CASSAGQYMNTEAFF	TGTGCCAGCAGCGCGGGACAGTACATGAACACTGAAGCTTTCTTT
TRBV7-9	many	TRBJ2-7	TRBD2	CASSSTSGGGNEQYF	TGTGCCAGCAGCTCCACTAGCGGGGGTGGCAACGAGCAGTACTTC
TRBV4-3	many	TRBJ1-1	.	CASSQDRGTKNTEAFF	TGCGCCAGCAGCCAAGATAGGGGGACAAAGAACACTGAAGCTTTCTTT
TRBV6-2/TRBV6-3	.	TRBJ2-1	TRBD2	CASSSLAGVFNEQLF	TGTGCCAGCAGTTCACTAGCGGGGGTATTCAATGAGCAGCTCTTC
TRBV7-2	many	TRBJ2-1	.	CASSPTGQMSLYEQFF	TGTGCCAGCAGCCCTACAGGACAGATGAGTCTCTATGAGCAGTTCTTC
TRBV5-1	few	TRBJ2-7	.	CASRPTMDTTYEQYF	TGCGCCAGCAGACCCACTATGGACACAACCTACGAGCAGTACTTC
TRBV27	few	TRBJ2-7	.	CASSPLIGRHSYEQYF	TGTGCCAGCAGTCCCCTCATCGGGAGACATTCTTACGAGCAGTACTTC